The clone carrying this T cell receptor beta chain was counted only a few times. This specimen comes from a study of blood T cell repertoires in COVID-19. The repertoire was sequenced with immunoSEQ multiplex PCR; TCRdb's copy has only in-frame clones and lacks some. Of some 200,000 clones detected, approximately 84% appear once; the ten largest clones hold around 2.9%. CDR1 SNHLY and CDR2 FYNNEI come from the germline V gene. V was shortened by 5 bases and J by 4 bases, with 6 bases between the two germline ends. This CDR3 contains 11 residues. Sequenced sample: peripheral blood. The chain carries TRBV2 and TRBJ2-7; D remains unclear. This TCR derives from a man aged 50 or older who had recovered from COVID-19. The CDR3 loop is CASSTTYEQYF. The CDR3 region has the DNA TGTGCCAGCAGTACAACATACGAGCAGTACTTC.